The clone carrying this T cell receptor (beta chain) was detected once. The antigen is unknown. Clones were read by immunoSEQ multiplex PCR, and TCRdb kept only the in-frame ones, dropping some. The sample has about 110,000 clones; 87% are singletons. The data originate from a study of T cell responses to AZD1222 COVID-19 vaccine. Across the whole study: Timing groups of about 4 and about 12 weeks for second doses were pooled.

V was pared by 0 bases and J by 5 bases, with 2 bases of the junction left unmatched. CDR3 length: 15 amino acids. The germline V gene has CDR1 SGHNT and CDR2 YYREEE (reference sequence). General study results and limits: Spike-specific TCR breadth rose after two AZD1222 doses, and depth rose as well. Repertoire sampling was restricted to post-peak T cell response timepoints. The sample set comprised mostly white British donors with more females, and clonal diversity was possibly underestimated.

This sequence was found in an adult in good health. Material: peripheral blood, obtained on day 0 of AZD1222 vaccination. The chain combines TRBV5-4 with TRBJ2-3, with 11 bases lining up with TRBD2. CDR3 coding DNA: TGTGCCAGCAGCTTGGGTGGGACTAGCGGAGATACGCAGTATTTT. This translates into CASSLGGTSGDTQYF.